These T cell receptor beta chains were read from a single sample in a study of Ad26.COV2.S vaccination and SARS-CoV-2 variants. Produced via immunoSEQ multiplex PCR; TCRdb's table is partial and in-frame only. The sample holds about half a million clones, about 89% seen once. The sequencing used peripheral blood, collected in a trial of Ad26.COV2.S vaccine versus placebo. These receptors all come from a person between 18 and 59 years old who received the Ad26.COV2.S COVID-19 vaccine or a placebo. Both conserved end residues are part of each CDR3. The D gene is left open where the match is weak. Rows give clone size only sometimes, using once, few, many, or a class for an expanded clone.

length	V	J	size	D	CDR3	DNA
17	TRBV7-2	TRBJ2-6	.	.	CASSLKPLASGANVLTF	TGTGCCAGCAGCTTAAAACCTCTAGCTTCGGGGGCCAACGTCCTGACTTTC
12	TRBV29-1	TRBJ1-4	.	TRBD1	CSVGQGREKLFF	TGCAGCGTGGGACAGGGTCGTGAAAAACTGTTTTTT
19	TRBV5-1	TRBJ2-2	.	TRBD1	CASSLFSLYGTGKTGELFF	TGCGCCAGCAGCTTGTTCAGTCTTTATGGGACAGGGAAGACCGGGGAGCTGTTTTTT
14	TRBV19	TRBJ2-5	.	TRBD2	CASRGGGAQETQYF	TGTGCCAGTAGGGGCGGGGGGGCCCAAGAGACCCAGTACTTC
16	TRBV7-2	TRBJ1-6	.	.	CASSLVPGHSPSPLHF	TGTGCCAGCAGCTTAGTTCCGGGACACTCTCCTTCACCCCTCCACTTT
13	TRBV14	TRBJ1-6	.	.	CASSQVFDSPLHF	TGTGCCAGCAGCCAAGTTTTCGATTCACCCCTCCACTTT
15	TRBV18	TRBJ2-2	.	.	CASSPGGVNTGELFF	TGTGCCAGCTCACCAGGGGGCGTGAACACCGGGGAGCTGTTTTTT
19	TRBV30	TRBJ1-2	.	.	CAWSRLRAHGGDLNYGYTF	TGTGCCTGGAGCCGACTCCGGGCCCACGGGGGGGACCTTAACTATGGCTACACCTTC
12	TRBV12-3/TRBV12-4	TRBJ2-3	.	.	CASSPVADTQYF	TGTGCCAGCAGTCCGGTAGCAGATACGCAGTATTTT
16	TRBV15	TRBJ2-2	few	.	CATSTDRNSRAGELFF	TGTGCCACCAGCACAGACAGAAATTCACGCGCCGGGGAGCTGTTTTTT
11	TRBV27	TRBJ2-7	.	.	CASSFGTEQYF	TGTGCCAGCAGTTTTGGGACCGAGCAGTACTTC
14	TRBV2	TRBJ1-5	once	.	CASSRKRRDQPQHF	TGTGCCAGCAGCCGAAAGAGAAGGGATCAGCCCCAGCATTTT
15	TRBV29-1	TRBJ2-3	.	TRBD1	CSVERGPGGTDTQYF	TGCAGCGTTGAAAGGGGGCCAGGGGGCACAGATACGCAGTATTTT
15	TRBV27	TRBJ2-7	.	.	CASSLTRVPGNEQYF	TGTGCCAGCAGTTTAACGAGGGTGCCAGGAAACGAGCAGTACTTC
13	TRBV5-6	TRBJ1-1	.	.	CASSPISTGEAFF	TGTGCCAGCAGCCCAATTTCGACAGGTGAAGCTTTCTTT
13	TRBV7-9	TRBJ2-7	few	.	CASSPSSDVEQYF	TGTGCCAGCAGCCCCTCGTCGGACGTCGAGCAGTACTTC
16	TRBV2	TRBJ1-6	.	TRBD1	CASSEIDPRQGSPLHF	TGTGCCAGCAGTGAAATAGACCCTCGACAGGGTTCACCCCTCCACTTT
14	TRBV14	TRBJ2-2	.	.	CASSQFRATGELFF	TGTGCCAGCAGCCAATTCCGGGCCACCGGGGAGCTGTTTTTT
15	TRBV6-5	TRBJ1-4	once	.	CASRTVGQGEEKLFF	TGTGCCAGCAGGACCGTCGGGCAGGGCGAGGAAAAACTGTTTTTT
13	TRBV27	TRBJ1-2	.	TRBD1	CASSFQGARGYTF	TGTGCCAGCAGTTTTCAGGGGGCGCGCGGCTACACCTTC
13	TRBV30	TRBJ1-5	.	.	CAWSAGQVEPQHF	TGTGCCTGGAGTGCGGGCCAAGTAGAGCCCCAGCATTTT
15	TRBV19	TRBJ1-5	.	TRBD1	CASNPGQLSNQPQHF	TGTGCCAGTAACCCGGGACAGCTTAGCAATCAGCCCCAGCATTTT
16	TRBV11-2	TRBJ2-1	.	TRBD2	CASNRPSAGGGNEQFF	TGTGCCAGCAACCGACCCTCGGCGGGAGGTGGCAATGAGCAGTTCTTC
16	TRBV7-9	TRBJ2-2	.	TRBD1	CASSPPGQGNTGELFF	TGTGCCAGCAGCCCCCCGGGACAGGGGAACACCGGGGAGCTGTTTTTT
13	TRBV18	TRBJ2-5	.	TRBD2	CASSPGLGETQYF	TGTGCCAGCTCACCGGGACTAGGAGAGACCCAGTACTTC
11	TRBV11-1	TRBJ1-1	.	.	CASVKNTEAFF	TGTGCCAGCGTCAAGAACACTGAAGCTTTCTTT
14	TRBV15	TRBJ1-1	.	.	CATRGFAVNTEAFF	TGTGCCACCAGGGGTTTTGCGGTGAACACTGAAGCTTTCTTT
12	TRBV12-3/TRBV12-4	TRBJ1-2	.	.	CASSYPGVGYTF	TGTGCCAGCAGCTACCCAGGGGTTGGCTACACCTTC
15	TRBV3-1/TRBV3-2	TRBJ1-5	.	.	CASSQEQRGDQPQHF	TGTGCCAGCAGCCAAGAACAAAGGGGGGATCAGCCCCAGCATTTT
15	TRBV3-1/TRBV3-2	TRBJ2-1	.	TRBD2	CASTPSGGGNNEQFF	TGTGCCAGCACTCCCTCGGGGGGGGGAAACAATGAGCAGTTCTTC
13	TRBV4-1	TRBJ2-7	.	.	CASSQDPGSEQYF	TGCGCCAGCAGCCAAGACCCGGGTTCCGAGCAGTACTTC
12	TRBV29-1	TRBJ2-7	.	.	CSVASASGRKYF	TGCAGCGTTGCATCCGCTTCGGGTCGGAAGTACTTC
16	TRBV6-5	TRBJ1-6	.	TRBD1	CASSYSRTGNNSPLHF	TGTGCCAGCAGTTACTCCCGGACAGGGAATAATTCACCCCTCCACTTT